One and the same sample provided the 29 T cell receptor beta chains below, sequenced in a study of blood T cell repertoires in COVID-19. Libraries were prepared by immunoSEQ multiplex PCR; TCRdb keeps only in-frame clonotypes and omits some of them. The sample holds about 230,000 clones, 80% to 90% seen once. Material: peripheral blood. These receptor sequences come from a man older than 75 with acute or convalescent COVID-19.

V is TRBV11-2 and J is TRBJ2-2; 7 positions agree with TRBD1. Trimming took 3 bases from V and 0 from J; bases not matched to a gene: 13. The CDR3 sequence is 19 residues long. The germline V gene has CDR1 SGHAT and CDR2 FQNNGV. Here the CDR3 DNA reads TGTGCCAGCAGCTTTATGCTGCTGACAGGGAACGCGAACACCGGGGAGCTGTTTTTT. It codes for CASSFMLLTGNANTGELFF.

Concerning this clone: Compared with germline, one end of the junction differs, possibly owing to a read error. CDR3 nucleotide sequence: TGTGCCAGCAGCTTAGCGCTGTTCTACGATGAGCAGTTCTTC. The encoded protein is CASSLALFYDEQFF. This chain connects TRBV7-2 to TRBJ2-1; no clear D. Per germline, CDR1 SGHTA and CDR2 FQGNSA. There are 14 residues in the CDR3.

The chain uses TRBV28 and TRBJ1-6; no firm D call. This CDR3 spans 16 amino acids. The V end lost 3 bases, the J end lost 0 bases, and 9 bases lay between the germline ends. Looked up from germline, CDR1 is MDHEN and CDR2 is SYDVKM. CDR3 amino acids: CASSFLLSSYNSPLHF. The CDR3 DNA follows: TGTGCCAGCAGTTTCCTCCTAAGCTCCTATAATTCACCCCTCCACTTT. Full variable domain (rest looked up from reference TRBV28 and TRBJ1-6): DVKVTQSSRYLVKRTGEKVFLECVQDMDHENMFWYRQDPGLGLRLIYFSYDVKMKEKGDIPEGYSVSREKKERFSLILESASTNQTSMYLCASSFLLSSYNSPLHFGNGTRLTVT.

The gene calls are TRBV7-8 and TRBJ1-4; D unclear. CDR3 length equals 13 residues. Trimming left V 5 bases short and J 3 bases short, with 7 bases between. Germline V lookup: CDR1 SGHVS, CDR2 FQNEAQ. CDR3 protein: CASSADSNEKLFF. The DNA of the CDR3 is TGTGCCAGCAGCGCAGACTCTAATGAAAAACTGTTTTTT.

The CDR3 sequence is CASSRSGQASAETQYF. In nucleotides, the CDR3 is TGTGCCAGTAGTCGCTCGGGACAGGCATCAGCCGAGACCCAGTACTTC. The chain has TRBV19 and TRBJ2-5, with TRBD1 matching over 8 bases. The germline V gene has CDR1 LNHDA and CDR2 SQIVND (reference sequence). J gave up 5 bases and V 5 bases, and 13 bases lay outside the gene matches. CDR3 length: 16 amino acids.

The chain links TRBV6-5 to TRBJ2-1, with a weak D call TRBD2 (6 bases). Per germline, CDR1 MNHEY and CDR2 SVGAGI. V was shortened by 6 bases and J by 0 bases, with 6 bases between the two germline ends. The CDR3 contains 13 residues. The CDR3 DNA reads as TGTGCCAGCAGGGACTACTCCTACAATGAGCAGTTCTTC. Its translation is CASRDYSYNEQFF.

The genes are TRBV19 and TRBJ1-1; D not certain. Trimming left V 3 bases short and J 4 bases short, with 9 bases between. Germline loops: CDR1 LNHDA, CDR2 SQIVND (reference sequence). CDR3 length equals 13 residues. CDR3 amino acids: CASSIYGLTEAFF. As DNA, the CDR3 is TGTGCCAGTAGTATTTACGGTCTCACTGAAGCTTTCTTT. The complete variable domain, with remaining parts taken from reference TRBV19 and TRBJ1-1, reads DGGITQSPKYLFRKEGQNVTLSCEQNLNHDAMYWYRQDPGQGLRLIYYSQIVNDFQKGDIAEGYSVSREKKESFPLTVTSAQKNPTAFYLCASSIYGLTEAFFGQGTRLTVV.

The rearrangement joins TRBV6-6 to TRBJ2-7, with D perhaps TRBD2 (5 bases). The CDR3 is 16 amino acids. Germline-derived CDR1 and CDR2 are MNHNY and SVGAGI (reference sequence). V gave up 4 bases and J gave up 1 base, with 17 bases separating them. In DNA, the CDR3 is TGTGCCAGCAGTTCCCATCAGAGCGGCCCATCCTACGAGCAGTACTTC. Amino acid sequence: CASSSHQSGPSYEQYF.

The rearrangement links TRBV19 to TRBJ1-1, with 7 bases identical to TRBD1. V gave up 3 bases and J gave up 4 bases; unmatched junction bases: 5. Germline V gene data show CDR1 as LNHDA and CDR2 as SQIVND (reference sequence). This CDR3 comprises 14 residues. CDR3 amino acids: CASSIKGGPTEAFF. CDR3 bases: TGTGCCAGTAGTATTAAAGGGGGCCCCACTGAAGCTTTCTTT.

The chain carries TRBV28 and TRBJ2-7, with 15 bases fitting TRBD2. This CDR3 comprises 15 residues. After removal of 3 bases from V and 4 bases from J, the junction contained 1 base not matched to a gene. Germline CDR1 and CDR2: MDHEN and SYDVKM. The CDR3 coding sequence is TGTGCCAGCAGTTTCGGACTAGCGGGAGGGTACGAGCAGTACTTC. It specifies CASSFGLAGGYEQYF.

This rearrangement joins TRBV20-1 to TRBJ1-4; the D is unclear. This CDR3 is 11 amino acids long. CDR1 is DFQATT, CDR2 SNEGSKA, per germline (reference sequence). V lost 7 bases and J 5 bases, leaving 8 bases between the germline ends. The CDR3 loop is CSGPLNEKLFF. The CDR3 DNA follows: TGCAGTGGGCCGCTCAATGAAAAACTGTTTTTT.

This chain links TRBV4-2 with TRBJ2-7, with D perhaps given as TRBD1 or TRBD2 (6 bases each). Trimming pared 5 bases from V and 4 bases from J, leaving 18 bases between. This CDR3 is 15 amino acids long. CDR1 LGHNA and CDR2 YNFKEQ come from the germline V gene. For the CDR3, the DNA is TGTGCCAGCAGCAAAGGGACACCCGGAGGGTACGAGCAGTACTTC. This gives the protein CASSKGTPGGYEQYF.

The gene calls are TRBV9 and TRBJ2-2, with 7 bases lining up with TRBD1. This CDR3 is built from 15 residues. CDR1 and CDR2 (germline): SGDLS, YYNGEE. The V and J ends lost 3 bases and 5 bases, in that order; junction bases with no gene match: 7. The CDR3 here is CASSARDRGTGELFF. The CDR3 DNA reads TGTGCCAGCAGCGCACGGGACAGAGGGACCGGGGAGCTGTTTTTT. Variable domain in full (rest from reference TRBV9 and TRBJ2-2): DSGVTQTPKHLITATGQRVTLRCSPRSGDLSVYWYQQSLDQGLQFLIQYYNGEERAKGNILERFSAQQFPDLHSELNLSSLELGDSALYFCASSARDRGTGELFFGEGSRLTVL.

The chain combines TRBV5-1 with TRBJ2-2; TRBD2 matches at 9 bases. This CDR3 comprises 14 residues. Per the germline V gene, CDR1 is SGHRS and CDR2 is YFSETQ. V was pared by 6 bases and J by 1 base, with 1 base of the junction left unmatched. The CDR3 sequence is CASNSGGNTGELFF. The CDR3 DNA is TGCGCCAGCAATAGCGGGGGGAACACCGGGGAGCTGTTTTTT.

V gene TRBV3-1 (or the pseudogene TRBV3-2) combines with J gene TRBJ2-1; 7 bases map to TRBD2. Germline V CDR1 and CDR2: LGHDT, YNNKEL (reference sequence). V lost 4 bases, J lost 5 bases, and 14 bases stayed unmatched. The CDR3 loop spans 17 amino acids. In nucleotides, the CDR3 is TGTGCCAGCAGCCGAACTTCCCCGGGAGGAACCAACAATGAGCAGTTCTTC. It translates to CASSRTSPGGTNNEQFF.

The CDR3 DNA is TGTGCCAGCAGTACTACCCTACATCTGATCTCTGGAAACACCATATATTTT. Translating it yields CASSTTLHLISGNTIYF. The rearrangement uses TRBV28 and TRBJ1-3; no reliable D call. Germline V gives CDR1 MDHEN, CDR2 SYDVKM. Trimming removed 5 bases from V and 0 bases from J, with 17 bases in between. This CDR3 contains 17 residues.

The chain recombines TRBV2 with TRBJ2-2; maybe TRBD1 (5 bases). CDR1 and CDR2 from the germline V gene are SNHLY and FYNNEI. The CDR3 sequence is 14 residues long. Trimming cost V 8 bases and J 4 bases, with 14 bases left between them. CDR3 in amino acids: CASLRGRSTGELFF. The CDR3, as DNA: TGTGCCAGCTTAAGGGGCAGGAGCACCGGGGAGCTGTTTTTT.

V usage is TRBV7-6 and J usage is TRBJ1-2, with D unresolved. V lost 5 bases, J lost 8 bases, and 21 bases lay in between. Germline CDR1 reads SGHVS; CDR2 reads FNYEAQ. The CDR3 totals 15 residues. Written as DNA, the CDR3 is TGTGCCAGCAGCCCTAGAAGGTGGGAGGTGAGGGGCTACACCTTC. As protein: CASSPRRWEVRGYTF.

The CDR3 protein is CASSPRVAGGLDEQYF. CDR3 nucleotides: TGTGCCAGCAGCCCGAGGGTAGCGGGAGGCCTTGACGAGCAGTACTTC. J is TRBJ2-7 and V is TRBV11-2; 10 bases map to TRBD2. Germline CDR1 reads SGHAT; CDR2 reads FQNNGV. This CDR3 comprises 16 residues. Trimming removed 5 bases from V and 5 bases from J; junction bases left unmatched: 12. The whole variable domain, filled in from reference TRBV11-2 and TRBJ2-7, reads EAGVAQSPRYKIIEKRQSVAFWCNPISGHATLYWYQQILGQGPKLLIQFQNNGVVDDSQLPKDRFSAERLKGVDSTLKIQPAKLEDSAVYLCASSPRVAGGLDEQYFGPGTRLTVT.

This chain joins TRBV5-1 and TRBJ1-3; no clear D. This CDR3 spans 13 amino acids. The V gene lost 3 bases and the J gene lost 2 bases, with 6 bases spanning the gap. CDR1 and CDR2 (germline): SGHRS, YFSETQ. In DNA, the CDR3 is TGCGCCAGCAGCTCCTATCCTGGAAACACCATATATTTT. Translation: CASSSYPGNTIYF.

The CDR3: CASSFREAGELFF. The DNA for the CDR3 is TGTGCCAGCAGTTTTCGGGAGGCCGGGGAGCTGTTTTTT. The chain carries TRBV12-3 or TRBV12-4 and TRBJ2-2; the match to TRBD2 covers 7 bases. V lost 3 bases to trimming and J lost 6 bases; unmatched junction nucleotides: 1. The CDR3 consists of 13 residues.

Details on this clone: This same CDR3 is encoded by further DNA sequences in the sample. V usage is TRBV5-1 and J usage is TRBJ1-1, with TRBD1 matching 11 bases. CDR3 size: 14 residues. Germline CDR1 is SGHRS and CDR2 is YFSETQ. V gave up 4 bases and J gave up 5 bases; unmatched junction bases: 4. The CDR3 region is CASSPGQGGTEAFF. CDR3 bases: TGCGCCAGCAGCCCGGGACAGGGGGGGACTGAAGCTTTCTTT. Complete variable domain (other parts from reference TRBV5-1 and TRBJ1-1): KAGVTQTPRYLIKTRGQQVTLSCSPISGHRSVSWYQQTPGQGLQFLFEYFSETQRNKGNFPGRFSGRQFSNSRSEMNVSTLELGDSALYLCASSPGQGGTEAFFGQGTRLTVV.

The chain couples TRBV3-1 (or the pseudogene TRBV3-2) to TRBJ1-6; maybe TRBD1 (5 bases). Trimming removed 1 base from V and 7 bases from J, with 8 bases in between. Germline CDR1 and CDR2: LGHDT and YNNKEL (reference sequence). CDR3 length equals 14 residues. For the CDR3, the DNA is TGTGCCAGCAGCCAAGCAGGGCTCAATTCACCCCTCCACTTT. It codes for CASSQAGLNSPLHF.

This clone has a handful of counts. The chain employs TRBV7-2 and TRBJ1-2; the D gene is possibly TRBD1 (6 bases). The CDR3 is made up of 13 amino acids. CDR1 is SGHTA and CDR2 is FQGNSA in the germline V gene. Trimming stripped 7 bases from V and 5 bases from J, with 14 bases between. The CDR3 here is CASTHTGKYGYTF. CDR3 in DNA: TGTGCCAGCACCCACACAGGGAAATATGGCTACACCTTC.

The gene calls are TRBV2 and TRBJ2-3, with D unresolved. This CDR3 is 14 amino acids long. Germline CDR1 reads SNHLY; CDR2 reads FYNNEI. V was pared by 1 base and J by 5 bases, with 10 bases between. In DNA form, the CDR3 reads TGTGCCAGCAGTGAAGGGCTCCCCAGAGATACGCAGTATTTT. Encoded protein: CASSEGLPRDTQYF.

The chain combines TRBV13 with TRBJ2-3; perhaps TRBD1 as D (6 bases). The CDR3 is made up of 19 amino acids. V gave up 0 bases and J gave up 0 bases, with 19 bases separating them. Germline V gene lookup returns CDR1 PRHDT and CDR2 FYEKMQ (reference sequence). CDR3 bases: TGTGCCAGCAGCTTAGGAACCACAGGGTTTCAGTTCAGCACAGATACGCAGTATTTT. This translates into CASSLGTTGFQFSTDTQYF.

The V gene is TRBV5-1, the J gene TRBJ2-2; D not certain. In germline, CDR1 is SGHRS, CDR2 YFSETQ. V lost 0 bases, J lost 2 bases, and 11 bases lay in between. The CDR3 is 16 residues long. The CDR3: CASSLDRNRNTGELFF. The CDR3 DNA reads as TGCGCCAGCAGCTTGGACCGGAACAGAAACACCGGGGAGCTGTTTTTT.

On this clone itself: A read error may produce the germline difference seen at one junction end. The V gene is TRBV7-6, the J gene TRBJ1-5; tentative D call: TRBD1 (6 bases). This CDR3 spans 14 amino acids. Germline V gene data show CDR1 as SGHVS and CDR2 as FNYEAQ. In DNA form, the CDR3 reads TGTGCCAGCAGCCTAGCTGAGGGGGATCAGCCCCAGCATTTT. This encodes CASSLAEGDQPQHF.

The chain recombines TRBV19 with TRBJ2-1; 8 nucleotides line up with TRBD2. Germline V gene data show CDR1 as LNHDA and CDR2 as SQIVND (reference sequence). With 7 bases clipped from V and 4 bases from J, the junction kept 3 bases outside the gene matches. CDR3 length: 13 residues. CDR3 in DNA: TGTGCCAGTATGCCTAGCGGGTACAATGAGCAGTTCTTC. This sequence encodes CASMPSGYNEQFF.